The T cell receptor beta chain under discussion was sequenced for a study of beta chain features in type 1 diabetes. Study results and caveats: Researchers report that Type 1 diabetes patients had moderately but significantly shorter TCRB CDR3s across all four CD4+ subsets. Whether TCRB rearrangement is influenced by HLA type was left unresolved in this analysis. Shorter templates might be favored by PCR, and equally so in patients and in controls.

This clone was seen only a few times. Its target is not known. Germline CDR1 LNHDA, CDR2 SQIVND (reference sequence). The CDR3 consists of 14 residues. V lost 1 base and J lost 1, with 6 bases in between. As every portion of the isolated RNA was reverse transcribed, the sequencing read expressed TCRB transcripts. Generated by immunoSEQ multiplex PCR, the TCRdb table keeps only in-frame clones and is missing some. The data show a few hundred thousand clones, around 10% seen once. Naive, central memory, regulatory and stem cell-like memory cells within the CD4+ compartment were sorted using CD45RO/CCR7/CD25/CD127/CD95/CD27.

The TCR was taken from a man younger than 40 with type 1 diabetes. The chain employs TRBV19 and TRBJ2-3; D unresolved. The sample comprised central memory CD4+ T cells from blood. CDR3 nucleotides: TGTGCCAGTAGTATAGCACAGCGCACAGATACGCAGTATTTT. Amino acid sequence: CASSIAQRTDTQYF.